Each of the 8 T cell receptor beta chains below was sequenced from the same sample in a study of shared clonotypes between healthy human individuals. TCRdb's table, derived via immunoSEQ multiplex PCR, lists solely in-frame clones and lacks some. Of under 1,100,000 clones listed, 75% to 80% are singletons. Specimen: memory CD4+ T cells from PBMCs. Stated subset: CD45RA-negative fraction. These receptors all come from a man between 18 and 35 years old in good health. Some clones in this sample may be carry-over from other donors' samples.

This clone was seen just once. This chain links TRBV4-1 with TRBJ2-2, with D hard to call. Looked up from germline, CDR1 is MGHRA and CDR2 is YSYEKL. Trimming took 1 base from V and 0 from J, leaving 9 bases between them. This CDR3 region has 16 residues. The CDR3 DNA sequence: TGCGCCAGCAGCCAAGCGATCAGGTCGAACACCGGGGAGCTGTTTTTT. The encoded protein is CASSQAIRSNTGELFF.

The V call is TRBV27, the J call TRBJ1-3; D gene ambiguous. The V gene's germline CDR1 is MNHEY and CDR2 SMNVEV (reference sequence). Trimming cost V 8 bases and J 1 base, with 12 bases left between them. CDR3 length equals 14 residues. The CDR3 loop reads CASRTMESGNTIYF. CDR3 DNA: TGTGCCAGCCGTACCATGGAATCTGGAAACACCATATATTTT.

A single count supports this clone. The sample has other DNA sequences that encode this CDR3 too. This chain uses TRBV4-2 with TRBJ1-5; TRBD1 might be the D (5 bases). The V gene's germline CDR1 is LGHNA and CDR2 YNFKEQ. V was pared by 0 bases and J by 5 bases, with 5 bases between. The CDR3 consists of 13 residues. CDR3 DNA: TGTGCCAGCAGCCAAGACAGGGATCAGCCCCAGCATTTT. It codes for CASSQDRDQPQHF.

This chain uses TRBV5-1 with TRBJ2-1; D is unclear. Trimming took off 0 bases at V and 6 bases at J, with 4 bases between the two ends. This CDR3 spans 12 amino acids. CDR1 is SGHRS, CDR2 YFSETQ, per germline. The CDR3 nucleotides read TGCGCCAGCAGCTTGGGGACCAATGAGCAGTTCTTC. This translates into CASSLGTNEQFF.

The chain is built from TRBV28 and TRBJ2-7; D possibly corresponds to TRBD1 (5 bases). Germline V gene data show CDR1 as MDHEN and CDR2 as SYDVKM. Trimming pared 5 bases from V and 2 bases from J, leaving 10 bases between. This CDR3 contains 13 residues. CDR3 coding DNA: TGTGCCAGCAGTGGGGCGGCGACCTACGAGCAGTACTTC. This codes for CASSGAATYEQYF.

This rearrangement joins TRBV9 to TRBJ1-4; D unresolved. V was trimmed by 0 bases and J by 3 bases, leaving 9 bases between them. CDR1 and CDR2 from the germline V gene are SGDLS and YYNGEE. CDR3 length: 15 residues. The CDR3 spells CASSVVGRANEKLFF. CDR3 bases: TGTGCCAGCAGCGTAGTCGGGAGGGCTAATGAAAAACTGTTTTTT.

About this clone: Other DNA sequences within the sample encode an identical CDR3. This chain uses TRBV18 with TRBJ2-5; the D gene is possibly TRBD2 (6 bases). The germline CDR1 and CDR2 sequences are KGHSH and LQKENI. With 2 bases removed from V and 5 bases from J, the gap between germline ends came to 12 bases. The CDR3 has 14 residues. The CDR3 coding sequence is TGTGCCAGCTCACCAGGGGCGGGACGGGAGACCCAGTACTTC. Protein product: CASSPGAGRETQYF.

The gene calls are TRBV7-8 and TRBJ1-2, with 9 bases fitting TRBD1. CDR1 is SGHVS, CDR2 FQNEAQ, per germline. The V gene end was trimmed by 5 bases and the J gene end by 4 bases; junction bases not matched to a gene: 11. The CDR3 totals 16 residues. DNA of the CDR3: TGTGCCAGCAGCATAGGACAGGGGATCATGTCCTATGGCTACACCTTC. The encoded protein is CASSIGQGIMSYGYTF.